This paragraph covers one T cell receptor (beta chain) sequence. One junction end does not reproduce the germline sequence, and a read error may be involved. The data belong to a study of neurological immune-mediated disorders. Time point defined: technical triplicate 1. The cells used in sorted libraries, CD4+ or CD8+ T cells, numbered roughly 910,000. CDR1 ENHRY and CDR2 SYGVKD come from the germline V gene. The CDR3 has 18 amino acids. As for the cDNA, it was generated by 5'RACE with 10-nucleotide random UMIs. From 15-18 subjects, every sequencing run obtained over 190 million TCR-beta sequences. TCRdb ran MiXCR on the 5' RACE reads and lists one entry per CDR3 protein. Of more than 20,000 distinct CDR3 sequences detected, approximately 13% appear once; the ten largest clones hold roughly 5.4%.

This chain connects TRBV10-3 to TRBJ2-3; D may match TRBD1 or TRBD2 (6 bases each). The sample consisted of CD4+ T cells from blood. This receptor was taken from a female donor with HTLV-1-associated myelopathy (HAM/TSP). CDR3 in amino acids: CVIMGTLLGGPSTDTQYF. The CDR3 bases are TGTGTCATCATGGGGACCTTGCTGGGGGGCCCTAGCACAGATACGCAGTATTTT.